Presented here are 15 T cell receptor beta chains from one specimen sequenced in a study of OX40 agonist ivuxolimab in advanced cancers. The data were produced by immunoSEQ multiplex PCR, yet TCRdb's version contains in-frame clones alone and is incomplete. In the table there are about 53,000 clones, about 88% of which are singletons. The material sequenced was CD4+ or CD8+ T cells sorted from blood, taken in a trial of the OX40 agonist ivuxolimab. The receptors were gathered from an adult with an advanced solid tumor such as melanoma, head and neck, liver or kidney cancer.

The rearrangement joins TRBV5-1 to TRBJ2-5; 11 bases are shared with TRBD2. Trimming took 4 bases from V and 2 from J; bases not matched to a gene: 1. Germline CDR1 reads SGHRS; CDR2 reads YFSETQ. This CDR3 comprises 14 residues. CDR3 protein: CASSIAGGQETQYF. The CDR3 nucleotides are TGCGCCAGCAGCATAGCGGGAGGGCAAGAGACCCAGTACTTC. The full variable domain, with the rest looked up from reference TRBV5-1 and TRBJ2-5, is KAGVTQTPRYLIKTRGQQVTLSCSPISGHRSVSWYQQTPGQGLQFLFEYFSETQRNKGNFPGRFSGRQFSNSRSEMNVSTLELGDSALYLCASSIAGGQETQYFGPGTRLLVL.

CDR3 sequence reads: CASSDSFGTESYEQYF. In DNA, the CDR3 is TGTGCCAGCAGTGATTCCTTTGGGACAGAGTCCTACGAGCAGTACTTC. The chain has TRBV25-1 and TRBJ2-7, with TRBD1 identical over 7 bases. The CDR3 covers 16 residues. In germline, CDR1 is MGHDK, CDR2 SYGVNS. Trimming at V came to 3 bases and at J to 1 base, leaving 9 bases not matched to a gene.

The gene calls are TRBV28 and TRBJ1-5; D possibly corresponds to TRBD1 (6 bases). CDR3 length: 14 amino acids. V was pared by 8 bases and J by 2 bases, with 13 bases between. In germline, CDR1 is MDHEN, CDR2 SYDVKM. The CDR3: CASETGSRNQPQHF. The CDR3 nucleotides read TGTGCCAGCGAAACAGGGTCGCGCAATCAGCCCCAGCATTTT.

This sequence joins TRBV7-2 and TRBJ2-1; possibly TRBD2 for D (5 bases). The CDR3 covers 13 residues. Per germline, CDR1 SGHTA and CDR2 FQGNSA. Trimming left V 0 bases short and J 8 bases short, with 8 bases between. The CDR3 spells CASSLAWRDEQFF. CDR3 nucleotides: TGTGCCAGCAGCTTAGCCTGGCGGGATGAGCAGTTCTTC.

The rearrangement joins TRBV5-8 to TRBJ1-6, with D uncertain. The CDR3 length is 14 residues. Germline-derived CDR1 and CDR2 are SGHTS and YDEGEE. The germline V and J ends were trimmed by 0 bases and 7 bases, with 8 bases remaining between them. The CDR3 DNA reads TGTGCCAGCAGCTTGGGGGGTAGCAATTCACCCCTCCACTTT. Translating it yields CASSLGGSNSPLHF.

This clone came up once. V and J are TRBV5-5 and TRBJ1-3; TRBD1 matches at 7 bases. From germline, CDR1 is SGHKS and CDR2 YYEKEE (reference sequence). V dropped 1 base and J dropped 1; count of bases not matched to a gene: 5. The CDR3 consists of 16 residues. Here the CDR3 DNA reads TGTGCCAGCAGCTTGCCCTCGACAGGGTCTGGAAACACCATATATTTT. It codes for CASSLPSTGSGNTIYF.

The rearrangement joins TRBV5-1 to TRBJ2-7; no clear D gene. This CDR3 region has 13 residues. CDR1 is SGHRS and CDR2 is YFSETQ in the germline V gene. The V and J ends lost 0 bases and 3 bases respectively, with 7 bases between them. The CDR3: CASSLVPDYEQYF. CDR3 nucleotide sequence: TGCGCCAGCAGCTTGGTCCCCGACTACGAGCAGTACTTC.

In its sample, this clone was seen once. DNA of the CDR3: TGCGCCAGCAGCCAAGGTGGGGGGCAGGGCAATCAGCCCCAGCATTTT. It encodes CASSQGGGQGNQPQHF. The rearrangement joins TRBV4-1 to TRBJ1-5, with D perhaps matching TRBD1 (6 bases). The germline CDR1 and CDR2 sequences are MGHRA and YSYEKL. Trimming stripped 1 base from V and 2 bases from J, with 12 bases between. The CDR3 sequence is 16 residues long.

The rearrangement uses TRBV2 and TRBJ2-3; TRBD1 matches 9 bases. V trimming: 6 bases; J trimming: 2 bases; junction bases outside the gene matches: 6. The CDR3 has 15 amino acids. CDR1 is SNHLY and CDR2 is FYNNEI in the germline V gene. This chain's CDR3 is CASSRTGDYTDTQYF. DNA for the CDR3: TGTGCCAGCAGCCGGACAGGGGATTACACAGATACGCAGTATTTT.

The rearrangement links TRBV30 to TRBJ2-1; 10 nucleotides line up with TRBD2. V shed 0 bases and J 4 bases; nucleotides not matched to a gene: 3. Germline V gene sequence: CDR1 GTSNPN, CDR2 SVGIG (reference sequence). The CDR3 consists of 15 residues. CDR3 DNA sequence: TGTGCCTGGAGTGTCAGCGGGGGGGCGTACAATGAGCAGTTCTTC. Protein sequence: CAWSVSGGAYNEQFF.

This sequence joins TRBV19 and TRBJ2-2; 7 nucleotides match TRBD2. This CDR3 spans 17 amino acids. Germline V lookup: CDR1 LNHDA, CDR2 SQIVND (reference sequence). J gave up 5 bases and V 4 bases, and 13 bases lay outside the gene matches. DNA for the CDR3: TGTGCCAGTAGTAAACCCCTCCGGGGGAGGGTGACCGGGGAGCTGTTTTTT. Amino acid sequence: CASSKPLRGRVTGELFF.

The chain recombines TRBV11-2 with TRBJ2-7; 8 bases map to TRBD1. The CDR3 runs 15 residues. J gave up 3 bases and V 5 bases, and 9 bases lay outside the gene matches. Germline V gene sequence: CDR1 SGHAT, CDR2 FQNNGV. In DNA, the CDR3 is TGTGCCAGCAGCGCCTCCCGGGACAGGTACTACGAGCAGTACTTC. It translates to CASSASRDRYYEQYF. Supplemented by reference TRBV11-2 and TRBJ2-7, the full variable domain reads EAGVAQSPRYKIIEKRQSVAFWCNPISGHATLYWYQQILGQGPKLLIQFQNNGVVDDSQLPKDRFSAERLKGVDSTLKIQPAKLEDSAVYLCASSASRDRYYEQYFGPGTRLTVT.

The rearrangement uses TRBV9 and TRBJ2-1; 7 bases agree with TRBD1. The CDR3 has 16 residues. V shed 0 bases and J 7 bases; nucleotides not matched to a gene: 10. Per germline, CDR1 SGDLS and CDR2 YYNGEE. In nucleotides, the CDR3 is TGTGCCAGCAGCGTAGCTTTAGGGGGCGCTAGGAATGAGCAGTTCTTC. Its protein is CASSVALGGARNEQFF.

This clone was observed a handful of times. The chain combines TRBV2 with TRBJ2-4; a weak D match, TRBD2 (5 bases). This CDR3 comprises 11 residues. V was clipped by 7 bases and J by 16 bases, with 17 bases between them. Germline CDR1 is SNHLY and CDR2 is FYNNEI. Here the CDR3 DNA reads TGTGCCAGCATTGAGGGCACCTCCAGTTACTTC. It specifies CASIEGTSSYF.

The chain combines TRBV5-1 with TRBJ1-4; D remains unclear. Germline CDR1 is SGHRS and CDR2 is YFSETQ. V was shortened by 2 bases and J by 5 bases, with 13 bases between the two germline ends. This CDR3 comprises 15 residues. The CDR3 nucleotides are TGCGCCAGCAGCTTCATGCCCGGGAAGAATGAAAAACTGTTTTTT. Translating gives CASSFMPGKNEKLFF.